Following are 21 T cell receptor beta chains from one sample sequenced in a study of blood T cell repertoires in COVID-19. The repertoire was sequenced with immunoSEQ multiplex PCR; TCRdb's copy has only in-frame clones and lacks some. The top ten clones hold approximately 1.8% of a sample with about 480,000 clones, more than 75% of them seen once. Sequencing was performed on PBMCs or T cells enriched from blood (not recorded which). The receptors derive from a woman aged 40 to 55 who had recovered from COVID-19.

The V and J genes are TRBV15 and TRBJ1-5; 9 positions agree with TRBD1. The V and J ends lost 0 bases and 3 bases, in that order; junction bases with no gene match: 6. Germline loops: CDR1 LNHNV, CDR2 YYDKDF (reference sequence). The length of the CDR3 is 17 residues. The CDR3 nucleotides are TGTGCCACCAGCAGAGACCTGGGGACAGGGATCAATCAGCCCCAGCATTTT. Translating gives CATSRDLGTGINQPQHF.

The chain joins TRBV4-1 to TRBJ2-5; D not certain. Per germline, CDR1 MGHRA and CDR2 YSYEKL. This CDR3 is built from 16 residues. Trimming shortened V by 0 bases and J by 2 bases, and 13 bases separated the two germline ends. The CDR3 DNA is TGCGCCAGCAGCCAAGACTTGCTAGGCCTTCAAGAGACCCAGTACTTC. This translates into CASSQDLLGLQETQYF.

The chain uses TRBV3-1 (or the pseudogene TRBV3-2) and TRBJ2-2; 14 positions match TRBD2. Trimming removed 1 base from V and 5 bases from J; junction bases left unmatched: 9. This CDR3 is built from 19 residues. Germline V lookup: CDR1 LGHDT, CDR2 YNNKEL (reference sequence). The chain's CDR3 is CASSQVAGLAGENTGELFF. Here the CDR3 DNA reads TGTGCCAGCAGCCAAGTGGCGGGACTAGCGGGAGAAAATACCGGGGAGCTGTTTTTT.

The rearrangement uses TRBV7-9 and TRBJ2-7; D remains ambiguous. The CDR3 is 15 amino acids. Trimming took 5 bases from V and 2 from J, leaving 16 bases between them. Germline V gene sequence: CDR1 SEHNR, CDR2 FQNEAQ (reference sequence). The CDR3 bases are TGTGCCAGCAGCGTATTAGCCCTGGTGCCCTACGAGCAGTACTTC. It specifies CASSVLALVPYEQYF.

The V and J genes are TRBV2 and TRBJ1-2; unclear D gene. The ends were cut back, 4 bases at V and 6 bases at J, with 12 bases in the middle. The length of the CDR3 is 13 residues. Looked up from germline, CDR1 is SNHLY and CDR2 is FYNNEI. The CDR3 bases are TGTGCCAGCAGTGTAGGGAGGAACAATGGCTACACCTTC. As protein: CASSVGRNNGYTF.

The chain links TRBV3-1 (or the pseudogene TRBV3-2) to TRBJ1-3; 8 nucleotides line up with TRBD1. Germline CDR1 is LGHDT and CDR2 is YNNKEL (reference sequence). This CDR3 spans 19 amino acids. Trimming cost V 4 bases and J 0 bases; bases outside gene matches: 14. CDR3 coding DNA: TGTGCCAGCAGCCGGTACGGGACAGGTCAAGGGAGCTCTGGAAACACCATATATTTT. This translates into CASSRYGTGQGSSGNTIYF.

V and J are TRBV19 and TRBJ2-1; TRBD2 might be the D (5 bases). This CDR3 is built from 14 residues. Germline assignment: CDR1 LNHDA and CDR2 SQIVND (reference sequence). V was shortened by 5 bases and J by 4 bases, with 12 bases between the two germline ends. The chain's CDR3 is CASSLSGFYNEQFF. The CDR3 DNA follows: TGTGCCAGTAGTCTCTCGGGGTTTTACAATGAGCAGTTCTTC.

In this sample, this clone turned up a few times. This same CDR3 is encoded by further DNA sequences in the sample. The chain carries TRBV29-1 and TRBJ1-1; D perhaps matches TRBD1 (6 bases). Trimming removed 6 bases at V and 4 bases at J, with 12 bases between. This CDR3 spans 12 amino acids. Germline assignment: CDR1 SQVTM and CDR2 ANQGSEA. The DNA for the CDR3 is TGCAGCGTGGAACAGGGTTCCACTGAAGCTTTCTTT. This encodes CSVEQGSTEAFF.

This clone is a singleton in its sample. The chain is built from TRBV24-1 and TRBJ1-5; D not resolved. CDR1 and CDR2 (germline): KGHDR, SFDVKD. CDR3 length: 12 amino acids. Trimming took off 4 bases at V and 3 bases at J, with 3 bases between the two ends. This CDR3 is CATSDINQPQHF. The DNA for the CDR3 is TGTGCCACCAGTGACATCAATCAGCCCCAGCATTTT.

The rearrangement uses TRBV5-1 and TRBJ2-5, with 7 bases lining up with TRBD2. V trimming: 5 bases; J trimming: 5 bases; junction bases outside the gene matches: 9. This CDR3 region has 14 residues. Germline CDR1 reads SGHRS; CDR2 reads YFSETQ. CDR3 protein: CASRSRENYETQYF. The CDR3 DNA follows: TGCGCCAGCAGGTCGCGGGAGAACTATGAGACCCAGTACTTC.

This chain links TRBV5-5 with TRBJ2-3, with 10 nucleotides matching TRBD2. Per the germline V gene, CDR1 is SGHKS and CDR2 is YYEKEE (reference sequence). Trimming cost V 4 bases and J 2 bases; bases outside gene matches: 4. The CDR3 length is 15 residues. CDR3 coding DNA: TGTGCCAGCAGCGAACTAGCGGGGCCCACAGATACGCAGTATTTT. The encoded protein is CASSELAGPTDTQYF.

The chain employs TRBV4-3 and TRBJ2-4, with 9 bases matching TRBD1. Germline V gene lookup returns CDR1 LGHNA and CDR2 YSLEER. Trimming removed 0 bases from V and 4 bases from J; junction bases left unmatched: 4. The CDR3 loop spans 16 amino acids. CDR3 in amino acids: CASSQDWGTGKNIQYF. CDR3 nucleotide sequence: TGCGCCAGCAGCCAAGATTGGGGGACAGGGAAAAACATTCAGTACTTC.

V usage is TRBV29-1 and J usage is TRBJ1-2, with 8 bases identical to TRBD1. This CDR3 contains 10 residues. From germline, CDR1 is SQVTM and CDR2 ANQGSEA. V was clipped by 6 bases and J by 10 bases; unmatched bases: 4. The CDR3 DNA sequence: TGCAGCGTCCGGGACAGGCCCTACACCTTC. Translation: CSVRDRPYTF.

The chain uses TRBV18 and TRBJ2-4; D possibly corresponds to TRBD1 (6 bases). CDR3 length: 16 amino acids. V was trimmed by 0 bases and J by 0 bases, leaving 9 bases between them. The germline V gene has CDR1 KGHSH and CDR2 LQKENI. CDR3 sequence reads: CASSPPGATAKNIQYF. The CDR3 DNA reads as TGTGCCAGCTCACCACCGGGGGCTACAGCCAAAAACATTCAGTACTTC.

For this clone: The junction does not match germline at one end; this may be a read error. The chain joins TRBV7-9 to TRBJ1-2; 8 bases agree with TRBD1. Germline CDR1 reads SEHNR; CDR2 reads FQNEAQ (reference sequence). The CDR3 is 12 amino acids. CDR3 residues: CASSLDRGKNHF. The CDR3 DNA is TGTGCCAGCAGCTTAGACAGGGGGAAAAATCACTTC.

The chain recombines TRBV6-5 with TRBJ1-1; D is undetermined. The CDR3 totals 12 residues. V was trimmed by 7 bases and J by 2 bases, leaving 8 bases between them. Germline loops: CDR1 MNHEY, CDR2 SVGAGI. CDR3 sequence (DNA): TGTGCCAGCATGACACCCAACACTGAAGCTTTCTTT. It translates to CASMTPNTEAFF.

The chain is built from TRBV5-4 and TRBJ2-2; 11 positions match TRBD2. V was pared by 0 bases and J by 5 bases, with 3 bases of the junction left unmatched. CDR1 and CDR2 (germline): SGHNT, YYREEE (reference sequence). CDR3 length: 16 residues. CDR3 bases: TGTGCCAGCAGCTTGGTCCTAGCGGGGGGAACCGGGGAGCTGTTTTTT. Translating gives CASSLVLAGGTGELFF.

The chain uses TRBV10-3 and TRBJ2-5, with 10 bases aligning to TRBD1. The ends lost 5 bases at V and 5 bases at J; junction bases unmatched: 5. Germline-derived CDR1 and CDR2 are ENHRY and SYGVKD. The CDR3 has 14 amino acids. CDR3 region: CAISPGTGVETQYF. CDR3 bases: TGTGCCATCAGTCCCGGGACAGGGGTTGAGACCCAGTACTTC.

The chain employs TRBV30 and TRBJ2-3; D not certain. Germline V gives CDR1 GTSNPN, CDR2 SVGIG (reference sequence). This CDR3 is built from 12 residues. Trimming pared 2 bases from V and 3 bases from J, leaving 6 bases between. The CDR3 DNA follows: TGTGCCTGGAGTCCCGGGACAGATACGCAGTATTTT. As protein: CAWSPGTDTQYF.

The V call is TRBV11-3, the J call TRBJ1-2; 10 bases fit TRBD1. V lost 4 bases, J lost 4 bases, and 3 bases stayed unmatched. The length of the CDR3 is 14 residues. Looked up from germline, CDR1 is SGHNT and CDR2 is YENEEA. The CDR3 here is CASSSRTGGYGYTF. For the CDR3, the DNA is TGTGCCAGCAGCTCCCGGACAGGGGGCTATGGCTACACCTTC.

The rearrangement joins TRBV6-5 to TRBJ2-1; D might be TRBD2 (5 bases). With 6 bases removed from V and 2 bases from J, the gap between germline ends came to 11 bases. This CDR3 region has 14 residues. In germline, CDR1 is MNHEY, CDR2 SVGAGI. CDR3 nucleotide sequence: TGTGCCAGCAGCCCGGGAACTCCCTACAATGAGCAGTTCTTC. Its translation is CASSPGTPYNEQFF.